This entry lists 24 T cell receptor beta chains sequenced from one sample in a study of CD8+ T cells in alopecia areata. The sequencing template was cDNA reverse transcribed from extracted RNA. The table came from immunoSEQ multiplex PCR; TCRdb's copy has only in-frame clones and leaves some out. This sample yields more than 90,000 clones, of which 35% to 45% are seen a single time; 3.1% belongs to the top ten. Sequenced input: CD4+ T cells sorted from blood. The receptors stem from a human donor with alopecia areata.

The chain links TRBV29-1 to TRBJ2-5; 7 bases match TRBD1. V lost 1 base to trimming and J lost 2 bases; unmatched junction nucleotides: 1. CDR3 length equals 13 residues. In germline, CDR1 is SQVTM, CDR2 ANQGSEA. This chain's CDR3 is CSVEAQGQETQYF. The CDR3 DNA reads TGCAGCGTTGAAGCACAGGGGCAAGAGACCCAGTACTTC.

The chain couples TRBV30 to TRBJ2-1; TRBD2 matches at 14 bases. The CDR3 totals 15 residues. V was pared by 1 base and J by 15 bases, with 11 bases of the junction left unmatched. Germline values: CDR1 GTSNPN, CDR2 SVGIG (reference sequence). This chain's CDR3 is CAWSAPGLAGEIGFF. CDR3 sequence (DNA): TGTGCCTGGAGTGCTCCGGGACTAGCGGGAGAGATAGGGTTCTTC.

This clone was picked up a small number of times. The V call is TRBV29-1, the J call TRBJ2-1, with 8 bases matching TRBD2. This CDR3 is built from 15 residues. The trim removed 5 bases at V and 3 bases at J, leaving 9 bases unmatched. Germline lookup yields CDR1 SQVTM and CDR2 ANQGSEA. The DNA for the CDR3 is TGCAGCGTTCGAACACTAGCGGAGAACTACAATGAGCAGTTCTTC. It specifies CSVRTLAENYNEQFF.

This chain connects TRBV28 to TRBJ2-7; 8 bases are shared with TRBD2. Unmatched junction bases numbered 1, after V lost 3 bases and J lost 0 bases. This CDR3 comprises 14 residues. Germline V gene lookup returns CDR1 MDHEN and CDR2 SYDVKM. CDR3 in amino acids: CASSFGGGSYEQYF. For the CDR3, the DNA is TGTGCCAGCAGTTTCGGGGGGGGCTCCTACGAGCAGTACTTC.

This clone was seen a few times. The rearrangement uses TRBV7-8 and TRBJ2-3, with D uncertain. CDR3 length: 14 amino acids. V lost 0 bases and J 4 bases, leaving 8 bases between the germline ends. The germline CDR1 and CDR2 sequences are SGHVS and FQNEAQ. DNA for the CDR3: TGTGCCAGCAGCTTAGCCCCAGGCTCAGATACGCAGTATTTT. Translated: CASSLAPGSDTQYF.

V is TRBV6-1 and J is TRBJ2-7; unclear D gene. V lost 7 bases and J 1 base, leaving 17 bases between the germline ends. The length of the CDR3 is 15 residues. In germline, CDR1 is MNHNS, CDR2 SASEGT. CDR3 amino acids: CASTQIRQQSYEQYF. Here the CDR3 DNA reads TGTGCCAGCACCCAGATTCGGCAACAATCCTACGAGCAGTACTTC.

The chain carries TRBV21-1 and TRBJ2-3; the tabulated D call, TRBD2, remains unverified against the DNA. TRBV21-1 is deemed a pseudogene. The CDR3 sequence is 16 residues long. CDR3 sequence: CASSTWGGSGIDTQYF. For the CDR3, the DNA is TGTGCCAGCAGCACCTGGGGCGGGAGCGGGATAGATACGCAGTATTTT.

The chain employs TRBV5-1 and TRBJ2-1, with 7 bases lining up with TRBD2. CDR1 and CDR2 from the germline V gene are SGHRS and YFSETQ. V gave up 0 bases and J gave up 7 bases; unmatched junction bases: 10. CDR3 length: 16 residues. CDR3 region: CASSLGQVIAGNEQFF. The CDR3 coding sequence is TGCGCCAGCAGCTTGGGGCAGGTAATAGCGGGTAATGAGCAGTTCTTC.

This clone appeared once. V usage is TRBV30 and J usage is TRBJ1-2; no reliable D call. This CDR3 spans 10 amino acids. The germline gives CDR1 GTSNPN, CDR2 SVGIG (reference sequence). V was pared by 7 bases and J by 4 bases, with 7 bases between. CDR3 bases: TGTGCCTTGGACCTCTATGGCTACACCTTC. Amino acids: CALDLYGYTF.

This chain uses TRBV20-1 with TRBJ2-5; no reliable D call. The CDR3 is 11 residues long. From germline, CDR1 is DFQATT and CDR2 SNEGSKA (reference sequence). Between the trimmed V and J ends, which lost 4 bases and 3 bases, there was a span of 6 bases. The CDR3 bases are TGCAGTGCTAACAGTAAAGAGACCCAGTACTTC. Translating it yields CSANSKETQYF.

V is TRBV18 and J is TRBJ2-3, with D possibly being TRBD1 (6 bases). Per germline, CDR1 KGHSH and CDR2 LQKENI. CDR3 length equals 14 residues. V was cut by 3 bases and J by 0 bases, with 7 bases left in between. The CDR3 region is CASSPQGSTDTQYF. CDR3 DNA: TGTGCCAGCTCACCTCAGGGGAGCACAGATACGCAGTATTTT.

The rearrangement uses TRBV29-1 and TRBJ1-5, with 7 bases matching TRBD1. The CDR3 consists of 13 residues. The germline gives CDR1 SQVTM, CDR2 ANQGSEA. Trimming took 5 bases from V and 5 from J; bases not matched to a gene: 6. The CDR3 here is CSVSGTADQPQHF. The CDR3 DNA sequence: TGCAGCGTTTCCGGGACAGCAGATCAGCCCCAGCATTTT.

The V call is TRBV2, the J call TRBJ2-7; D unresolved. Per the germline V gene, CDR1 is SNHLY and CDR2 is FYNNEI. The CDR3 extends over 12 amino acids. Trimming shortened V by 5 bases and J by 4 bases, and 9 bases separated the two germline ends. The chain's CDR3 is CASSPMAYEQYF. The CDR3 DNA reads TGTGCCAGCAGTCCTATGGCTTACGAGCAGTACTTC.

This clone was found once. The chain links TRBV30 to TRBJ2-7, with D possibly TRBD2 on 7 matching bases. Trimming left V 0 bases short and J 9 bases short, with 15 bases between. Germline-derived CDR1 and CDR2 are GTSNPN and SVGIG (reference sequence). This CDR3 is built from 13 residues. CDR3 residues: CAWSVQGGSVQYF. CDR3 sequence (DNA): TGTGCCTGGAGTGTACAGGGCGGGAGTGTGCAGTACTTC.

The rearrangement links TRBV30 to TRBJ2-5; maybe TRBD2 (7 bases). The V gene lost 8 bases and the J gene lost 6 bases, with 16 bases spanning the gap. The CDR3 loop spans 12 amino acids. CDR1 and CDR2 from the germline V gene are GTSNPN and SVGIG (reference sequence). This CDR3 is CARAEGGQTQYF. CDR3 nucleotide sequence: TGTGCCAGAGCAGAGGGGGGGCAGACCCAGTACTTC.

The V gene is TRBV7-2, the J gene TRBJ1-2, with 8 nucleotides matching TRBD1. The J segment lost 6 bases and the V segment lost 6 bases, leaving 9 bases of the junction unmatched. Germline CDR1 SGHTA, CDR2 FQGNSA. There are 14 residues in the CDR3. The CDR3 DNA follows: TGTGCCAGCAGGCCAGGGGGCGCGAGAGATGGCTACACCTTC. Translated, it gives CASRPGGARDGYTF.

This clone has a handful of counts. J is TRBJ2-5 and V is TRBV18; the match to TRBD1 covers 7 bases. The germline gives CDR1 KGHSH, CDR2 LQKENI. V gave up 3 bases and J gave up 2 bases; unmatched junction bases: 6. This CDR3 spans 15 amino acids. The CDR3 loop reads CASSPNSGQQETQYF. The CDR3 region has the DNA TGTGCCAGCTCACCCAACTCGGGACAGCAAGAGACCCAGTACTTC.

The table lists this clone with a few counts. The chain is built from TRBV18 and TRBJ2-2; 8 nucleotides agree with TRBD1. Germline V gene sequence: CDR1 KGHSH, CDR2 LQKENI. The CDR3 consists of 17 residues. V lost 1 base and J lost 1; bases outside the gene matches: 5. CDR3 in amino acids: CASSPRAGTGNTGELFF. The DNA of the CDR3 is TGTGCCAGCTCACCACGAGCCGGGACAGGGAACACCGGGGAGCTGTTTTTT.

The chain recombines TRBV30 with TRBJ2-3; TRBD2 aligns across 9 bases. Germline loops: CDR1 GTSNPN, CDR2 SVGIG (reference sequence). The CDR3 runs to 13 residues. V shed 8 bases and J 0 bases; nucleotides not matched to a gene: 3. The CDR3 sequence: CALAGSSTDTQYF. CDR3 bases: TGTGCCCTAGCGGGGTCTAGCACAGATACGCAGTATTTT.

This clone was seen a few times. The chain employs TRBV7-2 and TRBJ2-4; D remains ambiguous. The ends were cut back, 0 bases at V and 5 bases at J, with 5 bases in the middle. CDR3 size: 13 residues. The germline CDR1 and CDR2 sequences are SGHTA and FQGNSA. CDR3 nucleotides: TGTGCCAGCAGCTTAGCAGGCCAAAACATTCAGTACTTC. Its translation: CASSLAGQNIQYF.

CDR3 sequence reads: CSVSKTARGLRYEQYF. The CDR3 bases are TGCAGCGTCTCAAAGACCGCTAGGGGGCTAAGGTACGAGCAGTACTTC. The genes are TRBV29-1 and TRBJ2-7; TRBD1 agrees at 7 bases. The germline V gene encodes CDR1 SQVTM and CDR2 ANQGSEA. This CDR3 is built from 16 residues. With 6 bases clipped from V and 4 bases from J, the junction kept 18 bases outside the gene matches.

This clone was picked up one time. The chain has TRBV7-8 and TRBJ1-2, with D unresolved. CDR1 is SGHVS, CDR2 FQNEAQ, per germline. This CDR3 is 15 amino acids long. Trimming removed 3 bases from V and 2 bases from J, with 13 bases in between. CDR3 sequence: CASSFAGVQNYGYTF. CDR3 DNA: TGTGCCAGCAGCTTCGCCGGGGTTCAGAACTATGGCTACACCTTC.

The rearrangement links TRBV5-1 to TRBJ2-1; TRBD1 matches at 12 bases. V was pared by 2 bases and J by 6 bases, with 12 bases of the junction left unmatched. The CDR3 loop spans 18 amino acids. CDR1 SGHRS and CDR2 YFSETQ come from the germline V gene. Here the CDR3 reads CASSFPGQGARAINEQFF. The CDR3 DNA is TGCGCCAGCAGCTTCCCGGGACAGGGGGCTAGAGCGATCAATGAGCAGTTCTTC.

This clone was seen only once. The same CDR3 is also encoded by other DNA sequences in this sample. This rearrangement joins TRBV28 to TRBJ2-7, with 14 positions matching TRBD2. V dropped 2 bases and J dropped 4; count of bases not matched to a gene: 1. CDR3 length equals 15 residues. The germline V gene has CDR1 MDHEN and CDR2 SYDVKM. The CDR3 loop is CASSLGTSGSYEQYF. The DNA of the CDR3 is TGTGCCAGCAGTTTAGGGACTAGCGGGAGTTACGAGCAGTACTTC.